This T cell receptor (beta chain) was documented in a study of post-analysis software for immune sequencing data. TCR beta cDNA libraries included unique molecular identifiers. TCRdb re-called the PCR reads with MiXCR, one entry per CDR3 protein. The top ten hold approximately 7.6% of the sample, which has hundreds of thousands of distinct CDR3 sequences, about 39% seen once. This clonotype appeared a few times. The target antigen is unknown. The study, taken as a whole, reports: Multiple sclerosis was associated with a significant reduction in normalized Chao1 diversity relative to controls. Strong same-batch co-clustering of samples appeared with F measure clustering.

This TCR was recovered from a girl aged 2-10 years with multiple sclerosis. Specimen: blood.

CDR3 region: CASSPGQGAGQPQHF. The DNA of the CDR3 is TGTGCCAGCAGCCCCGGACAGGGGGCCGGGCAGCCCCAGCATTTT. V gene TRBV9 combines with J gene TRBJ1-5; 11 bases fit TRBD1. The germline V gene has CDR1 SGDLS and CDR2 YYNGEE. This CDR3 region has 15 residues. V was clipped by 4 bases and J by 7 bases; unmatched bases: 7.